The 16 T cell receptor beta chains listed next were all sequenced from one sample in a study of cytomegalovirus exposure and HLA in healthy donors. PCR primers comprised 60 Vbeta and 13 Jbeta primers. TCRdb keeps only in-frame clones here, not all; method: immunoSEQ multiplex PCR. The sample has roughly 160,000 clones; around four fifths are singletons. The sample was PBMCs. The receptors derive from a woman aged 50 to 60 in good health and CMV-seronegative.

The V gene is TRBV6-6, the J gene TRBJ2-1; 7 nucleotides align to TRBD1. The CDR3 totals 15 residues. V gave up 0 bases and J gave up 4 bases; unmatched junction bases: 3. The germline gives CDR1 MNHNY, CDR2 SVGAGI (reference sequence). The CDR3 loop is CASSYSSGQYNEQFF. The CDR3 DNA is TGTGCCAGCAGTTACTCATCGGGACAGTACAATGAGCAGTTCTTC.

The rearrangement joins TRBV13 to TRBJ1-5, with 7 bases identical to TRBD1. The CDR3 is 16 residues long. The V gene's germline CDR1 is PRHDT and CDR2 FYEKMQ (reference sequence). Germline trimming cut 5 bases from V and 3 bases from J; bases unmatched to any gene: 10. The CDR3 DNA sequence: TGTGCCAGCAGCCTGTCCTCGGACAGGTTCAATCAGCCCCAGCATTTT. It yields the protein CASSLSSDRFNQPQHF. Complete variable domain (other parts from reference TRBV13 and TRBJ1-5): AAGVIQSPRHLIKEKRETATLKCYPIPRHDTVYWYQQGPGQDPQFLISFYEKMQSDKGSIPDRFSAQQFSDYHSELNMSSLELGDSALYFCASSLSSDRFNQPQHFGDGTRLSIL.

This sequence joins TRBV5-4 and TRBJ2-5; possible D gene TRBD1, 5 bases. Germline CDR1 SGHNT, CDR2 YYREEE (reference sequence). Trimming left V 0 bases short and J 4 bases short, with 13 bases between. This CDR3 has 15 residues. The CDR3 loop is CASSLGGGRGETQYF. CDR3 nucleotides: TGTGCCAGCAGCTTGGGTGGTGGTAGGGGAGAGACCCAGTACTTC. The full variable domain, with the rest looked up from reference TRBV5-4 and TRBJ2-5, is ETGVTQSPTHLIKTRGQQVTLRCSSQSGHNTVSWYQQALGQGPQFIFQYYREEENGRGNFPPRFSGLQFPNYSSELNVNALELDDSALYLCASSLGGGRGETQYFGPGTRLLVL.

The chain uses TRBV5-4 and TRBJ2-7; possibly TRBD1 for D (5 bases). Between the trimmed V and J ends, which lost 0 bases and 5 bases, there was a span of 12 bases. The V gene's germline CDR1 is SGHNT and CDR2 YYREEE (reference sequence). The CDR3 runs 14 residues. CDR3 loop: CASSLDRNSHEQYF. In nucleotides, the CDR3 is TGTGCCAGCAGCTTGGACAGGAATTCACACGAGCAGTACTTC.

The chain joins TRBV19 to TRBJ2-7; no definite D call. With 4 bases removed from V and 2 bases from J, the gap between germline ends came to 15 bases. The CDR3 has 15 amino acids. Germline assignment: CDR1 LNHDA and CDR2 SQIVND (reference sequence). CDR3 sequence: CASSTSFGSPYEQYF. CDR3 in DNA: TGTGCCAGTAGTACCTCTTTTGGCTCCCCCTACGAGCAGTACTTC.

The CDR3 sequence is CASSVGGQLNTEAFF. The CDR3 bases are TGTGCCAGCAGCGTAGGGGGACAGTTGAACACTGAAGCTTTCTTT. The chain combines TRBV9 with TRBJ1-1, with 7 bases lining up with TRBD1. This CDR3 region has 15 residues. The J segment lost 0 bases and the V segment lost 0 bases, leaving 2 bases of the junction unmatched. Germline CDR1 and CDR2: SGDLS and YYNGEE.

This clone came up once. The chain links TRBV29-1 to TRBJ1-2; no definite D call. This CDR3 is 15 amino acids long. Germline CDR1 SQVTM, CDR2 ANQGSEA. V dropped 0 bases and J dropped 6 bases, with 17 bases sitting between them. CDR3 nucleotide sequence: TGCAGCGTTGAAGATTGGGAGCGGCAGTCAGATGGCTACACCTTC. This translates into CSVEDWERQSDGYTF. The entire variable domain, with the rest obtained from reference TRBV29-1 and TRBJ1-2, is as follows: SAVISQKPSRDICQRGTSLTIQCQVDSQVTMMFWYRQQPGQSLTLIATANQGSEATYESGFVIDKFPISRPNLTFSTLTVSNMSPEDSSIYLCSVEDWERQSDGYTFGSGTRLTVV.

The chain uses TRBV28 and TRBJ1-6; the D is unclear. Trimming removed 3 bases at V and 4 bases at J, with 16 bases between. The CDR3 totals 17 residues. Germline V gene sequence: CDR1 MDHEN, CDR2 SYDVKM. In DNA form, the CDR3 reads TGTGCCAGCAGTTTCATACAGTGGATGGCATATAATTCACCCCTCCACTTT. Its translation is CASSFIQWMAYNSPLHF.

The chain couples TRBV7-2 to TRBJ1-1, with TRBD1 as a possible D gene (5 bases). This CDR3 region has 13 residues. In germline, CDR1 is SGHTA, CDR2 FQGNSA. The V end was cut by 0 bases, the J end by 5 bases, with 7 bases between. CDR3 sequence (DNA): TGTGCCAGCAGCTTAGCGCCAGGGACTGAAGCTTTCTTT. Its protein product is CASSLAPGTEAFF.

This clone occurred once. V usage is TRBV18 and J usage is TRBJ2-7, with 8 bases lining up with TRBD2. The CDR3 sequence is 18 residues long. V shed 5 bases and J 5 bases; nucleotides not matched to a gene: 20. The germline V gene encodes CDR1 KGHSH and CDR2 LQKENI. The CDR3 bases are TGTGCCAGCTCAGAAAGACTAGCGAAAGTAGGCGGTGCGGACGAGCAGTACTTC. This gives the protein CASSERLAKVGGADEQYF.

This chain joins TRBV2 and TRBJ1-1, with D perhaps matching TRBD1 (5 bases). The CDR3 covers 16 residues. Germline V lookup: CDR1 SNHLY, CDR2 FYNNEI. Trimming took 9 bases from V and 1 from J, leaving 21 bases between them. Here the CDR3 reads CASSRDSSIRNTEAFF. CDR3 nucleotides: TGTGCCAGTTCTAGGGACTCCTCAATCAGGAACACTGAAGCTTTCTTT.

The rearrangement links TRBV6-1 to TRBJ1-5; 9 bases agree with TRBD1. Germline lookup yields CDR1 MNHNS and CDR2 SASEGT. The CDR3 loop spans 15 amino acids. V trimming: 6 bases; J trimming: 2 bases; junction bases outside the gene matches: 5. This chain's CDR3 is CASRTGGLGNQPQHF. CDR3 in DNA: TGTGCCAGCAGGACAGGGGGGCTAGGCAATCAGCCCCAGCATTTT.

This chain links TRBV5-4 with TRBJ1-4, with a possible D match to TRBD1 (6 bases). This CDR3 contains 14 residues. V was pared by 4 bases and J by 0 bases, with 7 bases between. The germline gives CDR1 SGHNT, CDR2 YYREEE (reference sequence). The CDR3 reads CASSRTATNEKLFF. The DNA for the CDR3 is TGTGCCAGCAGCCGGACAGCAACTAATGAAAAACTGTTTTTT.

CDR3 protein: CASSLWYQVDEQYF. The CDR3 region has the DNA TGTGCCAGCAGCTTATGGTACCAGGTGGACGAGCAGTACTTC. The chain is built from TRBV7-9 and TRBJ2-7; the D is unclear. The CDR3 loop spans 14 amino acids. Looked up from germline, CDR1 is SEHNR and CDR2 is FQNEAQ (reference sequence). V dropped 2 bases and J dropped 5 bases, with 13 bases sitting between them.

The chain couples TRBV28 to TRBJ1-1; 10 bases fit TRBD1. Germline CDR1 MDHEN, CDR2 SYDVKM. The CDR3 has 14 residues. V lost 6 bases and J lost 3; bases outside the gene matches: 4. CDR3 sequence (DNA): TGTGCCAGCAGGACAGGGGGCAGGGACACTGAAGCTTTCTTT. Its translation: CASRTGGRDTEAFF.

The chain carries TRBV15 and TRBJ2-7, with 7 nucleotides matching TRBD2. This CDR3 comprises 14 residues. The V gene's germline CDR1 is LNHNV and CDR2 YYDKDF (reference sequence). The ends lost 8 bases at V and 3 bases at J; junction bases unmatched: 10. The CDR3 coding sequence is TGTGCCACCGGGGGGAGGGAAAATAACTACGAGCAGTACTTC. This encodes CATGGRENNYEQYF.